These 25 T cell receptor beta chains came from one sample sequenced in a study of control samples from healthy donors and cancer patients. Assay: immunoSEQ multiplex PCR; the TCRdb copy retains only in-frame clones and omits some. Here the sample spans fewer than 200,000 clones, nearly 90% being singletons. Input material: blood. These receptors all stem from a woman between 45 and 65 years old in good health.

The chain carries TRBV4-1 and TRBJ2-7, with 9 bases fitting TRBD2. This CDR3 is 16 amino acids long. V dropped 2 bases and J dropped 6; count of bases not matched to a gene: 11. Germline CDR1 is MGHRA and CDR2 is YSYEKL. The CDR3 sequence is CASSQWVAGVTSEQYF. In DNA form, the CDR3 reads TGCGCCAGCAGCCAATGGGTAGCGGGAGTAACCAGCGAGCAGTACTTC.

The CDR3 sequence: CASRKTGATYEQYF. The CDR3 DNA reads as TGTGCCAGCAGAAAGACAGGGGCCACCTACGAGCAGTACTTC. V usage is TRBV27 and J usage is TRBJ2-7; 8 bases match TRBD1. The CDR3 sequence is 14 residues long. The germline V gene has CDR1 MNHEY and CDR2 SMNVEV (reference sequence). Trimming at V came to 6 bases and at J to 2 bases, leaving 6 bases not matched to a gene.

CDR3 DNA: TGTGCCAGCAGGTTCGGGACAGCGACCTATGGCTACACCTTC. This encodes CASRFGTATYGYTF. The chain couples TRBV28 to TRBJ1-2, with 7 bases matching TRBD1. From germline, CDR1 is MDHEN and CDR2 SYDVKM. Trimming took 6 bases from V and 4 from J; bases not matched to a gene: 8. The CDR3 runs to 14 residues.

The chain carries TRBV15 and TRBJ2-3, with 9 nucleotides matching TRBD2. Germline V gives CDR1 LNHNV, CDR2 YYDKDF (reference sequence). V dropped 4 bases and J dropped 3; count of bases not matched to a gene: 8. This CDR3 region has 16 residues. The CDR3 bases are TGTGCCACCAGCAAGCTTCGCGGGGGGGCAACAGATACGCAGTATTTT. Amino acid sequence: CATSKLRGGATDTQYF.

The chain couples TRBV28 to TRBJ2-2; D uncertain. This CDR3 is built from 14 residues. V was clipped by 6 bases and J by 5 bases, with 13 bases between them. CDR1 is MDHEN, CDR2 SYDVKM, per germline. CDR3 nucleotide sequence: TGTGCCAGCAGGCTGCTTAGAACAACCGGGGAGCTGTTTTTT. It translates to CASRLLRTTGELFF.

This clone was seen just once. In DNA, the CDR3 is TGTGCCAGCAGCTATAGGGCCTGGGCAGGCCGTGACAATCAGCCCCAGCATTTT. It encodes CASSYRAWAGRDNQPQHF. V and J are TRBV7-6 and TRBJ1-5; D is unclear. The length of the CDR3 is 18 residues. Germline V CDR1 and CDR2: SGHVS, FNYEAQ. V shed 4 bases and J shed 3 bases, with 22 bases lying between them.

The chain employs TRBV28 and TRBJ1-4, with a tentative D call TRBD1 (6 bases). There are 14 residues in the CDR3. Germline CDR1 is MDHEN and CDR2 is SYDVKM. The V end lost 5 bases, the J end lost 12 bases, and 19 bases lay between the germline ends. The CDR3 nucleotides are TGTGCCAGCAGTCCCCCAGGCAGGGGTATACAACTGTTTTTT. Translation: CASSPPGRGIQLFF.

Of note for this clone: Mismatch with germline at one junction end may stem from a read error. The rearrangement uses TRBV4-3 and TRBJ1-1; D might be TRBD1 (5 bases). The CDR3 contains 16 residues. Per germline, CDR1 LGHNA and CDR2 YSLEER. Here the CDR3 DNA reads TGCGCCAGCAGCAAAGACATAGGGCAGGGAGACACTGAAGCTTTCTTT. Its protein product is CASSKDIGQGDTEAFF.

The CDR3 region is CASIDGQGEDNYGYTF. CDR3 nucleotides: TGTGCCAGCATTGATGGACAGGGAGAAGACAACTATGGCTACACCTTC. The chain links TRBV21-1 to TRBJ1-2; the DNA was not used to check the table's D call, TRBD1. TRBV21-1 is a documented pseudogene. This CDR3 comprises 16 residues.

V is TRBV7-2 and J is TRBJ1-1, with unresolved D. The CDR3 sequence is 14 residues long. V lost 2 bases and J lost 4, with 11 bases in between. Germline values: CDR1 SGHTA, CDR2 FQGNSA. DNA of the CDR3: TGTGCCAGCAGCTTATTTAGCCGGCTCACTGAAGCTTTCTTT. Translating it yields CASSLFSRLTEAFF.

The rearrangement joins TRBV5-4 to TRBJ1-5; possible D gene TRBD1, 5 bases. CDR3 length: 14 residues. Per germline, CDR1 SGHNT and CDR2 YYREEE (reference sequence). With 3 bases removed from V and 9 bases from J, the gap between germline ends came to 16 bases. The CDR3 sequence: CASSSQGLGGPQHF. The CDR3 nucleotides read TGTGCCAGCAGCTCTCAGGGTCTCGGGGGGCCCCAGCATTTT.

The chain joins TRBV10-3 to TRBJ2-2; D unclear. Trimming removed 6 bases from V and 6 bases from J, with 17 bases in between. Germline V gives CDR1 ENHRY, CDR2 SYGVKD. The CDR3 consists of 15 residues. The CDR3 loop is CAIRDSTKRPGELFF. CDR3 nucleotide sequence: TGTGCCATCAGGGATTCTACCAAACGACCCGGGGAGCTGTTTTTT.

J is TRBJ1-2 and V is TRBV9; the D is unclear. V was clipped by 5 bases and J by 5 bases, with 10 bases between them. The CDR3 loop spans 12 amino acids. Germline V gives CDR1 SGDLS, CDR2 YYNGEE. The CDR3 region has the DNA TGTGCCAGCAGTCCGCCGGGATATGGCTACACCTTC. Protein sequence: CASSPPGYGYTF. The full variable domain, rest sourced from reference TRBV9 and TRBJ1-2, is DSGVTQTPKHLITATGQRVTLRCSPRSGDLSVYWYQQSLDQGLQFLIQYYNGEERAKGNILERFSAQQFPDLHSELNLSSLELGDSALYFCASSPPGYGYTFGSGTRLTVV.

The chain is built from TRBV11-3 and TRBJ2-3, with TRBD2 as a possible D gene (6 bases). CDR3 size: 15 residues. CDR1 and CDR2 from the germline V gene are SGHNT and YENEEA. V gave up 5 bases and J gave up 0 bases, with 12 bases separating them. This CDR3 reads CASSPLSGSTDTQYF. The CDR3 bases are TGTGCCAGCAGCCCCCTTAGCGGAAGCACAGATACGCAGTATTTT.

This CDR3 is CATSRARMLGEKLFF. CDR3 nucleotide sequence: TGTGCCACCAGCAGAGCGCGGATGTTAGGGGAAAAACTGTTTTTT. The chain uses TRBV15 and TRBJ1-4; no clear D. The CDR3 is made up of 15 amino acids. V was cut by 1 base and J by 8 bases, with 14 bases left in between. Germline V lookup: CDR1 LNHNV, CDR2 YYDKDF (reference sequence).

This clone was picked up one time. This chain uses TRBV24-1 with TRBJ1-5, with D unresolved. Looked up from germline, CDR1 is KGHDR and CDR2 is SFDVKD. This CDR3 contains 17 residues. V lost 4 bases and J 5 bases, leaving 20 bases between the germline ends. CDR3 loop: CATSDLKQGSQHQPQHF. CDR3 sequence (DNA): TGTGCCACCAGTGACTTAAAACAAGGGAGCCAGCATCAGCCCCAGCATTTT.

The CDR3 loop reads CAWSALGSPVDTQYF. As DNA, the CDR3 is TGTGCCTGGAGTGCCCTAGGGTCCCCGGTGGATACGCAGTATTTT. The gene calls are TRBV30 and TRBJ2-3; D call uncertain. Per the germline V gene, CDR1 is GTSNPN and CDR2 is SVGIG (reference sequence). The CDR3 covers 15 residues. Trimming stripped 1 base from V and 6 bases from J, with 17 bases between. The whole variable domain, remainder taken from reference TRBV30 and TRBJ2-3, is SQTIHQWPATLVQPVGSPLSLECTVEGTSNPNLYWYRQAAGRGLQLLFYSVGIGQISSEVPQNLSASRPQDRQFILSSKKLLLSDSGFYLCAWSALGSPVDTQYFGPGTRLTVL.

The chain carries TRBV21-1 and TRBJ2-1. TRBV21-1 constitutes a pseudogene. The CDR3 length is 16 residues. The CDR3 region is CASSRPDGRSYNEQFF. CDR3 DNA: TGTGCCAGCAGCAGACCTGACGGCCGCTCCTACAATGAGCAGTTCTTC.

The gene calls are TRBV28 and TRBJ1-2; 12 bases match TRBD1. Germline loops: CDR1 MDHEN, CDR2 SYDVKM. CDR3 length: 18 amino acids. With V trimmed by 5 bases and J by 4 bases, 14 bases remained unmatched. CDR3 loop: CASSLDPGQGASIYGYTF. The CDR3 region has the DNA TGTGCCAGCAGTCTAGATCCGGGACAGGGGGCGTCTATCTATGGCTACACCTTC.

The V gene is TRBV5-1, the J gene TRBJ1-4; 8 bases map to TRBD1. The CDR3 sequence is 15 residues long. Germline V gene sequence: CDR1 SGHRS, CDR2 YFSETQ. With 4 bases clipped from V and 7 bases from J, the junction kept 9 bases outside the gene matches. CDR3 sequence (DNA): TGCGCCAGCAGCCAGAACAGGGGGTTGGGTGAAAAACTGTTTTTT. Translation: CASSQNRGLGEKLFF.

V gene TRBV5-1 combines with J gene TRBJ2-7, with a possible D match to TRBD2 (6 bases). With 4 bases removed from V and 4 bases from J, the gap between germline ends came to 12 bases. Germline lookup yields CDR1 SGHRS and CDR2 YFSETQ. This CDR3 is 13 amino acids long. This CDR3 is CASSEPGVYEQYF. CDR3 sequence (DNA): TGCGCCAGCAGCGAGCCGGGAGTTTACGAGCAGTACTTC.

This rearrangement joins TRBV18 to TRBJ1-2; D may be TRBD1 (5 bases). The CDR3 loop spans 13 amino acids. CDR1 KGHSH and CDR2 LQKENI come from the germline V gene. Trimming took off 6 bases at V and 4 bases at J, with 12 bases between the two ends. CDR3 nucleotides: TGTGCCAGCTCCCAGACAGCGGTCTATGGCTACACCTTC. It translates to CASSQTAVYGYTF.

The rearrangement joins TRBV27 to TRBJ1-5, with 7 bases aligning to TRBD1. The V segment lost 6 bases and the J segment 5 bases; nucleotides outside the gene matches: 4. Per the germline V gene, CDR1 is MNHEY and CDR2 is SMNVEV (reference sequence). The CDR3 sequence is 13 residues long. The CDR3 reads CASRTGTDQPQHF. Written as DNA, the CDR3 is TGTGCCAGCAGGACAGGGACCGATCAGCCCCAGCATTTT.

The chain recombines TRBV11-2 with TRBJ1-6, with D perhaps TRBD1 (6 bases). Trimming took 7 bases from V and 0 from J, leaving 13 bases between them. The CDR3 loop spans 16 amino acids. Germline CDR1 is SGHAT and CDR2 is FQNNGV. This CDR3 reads CASTPEGGSYNSPLHF. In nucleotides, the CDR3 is TGTGCCAGCACCCCTGAGGGGGGCTCCTATAATTCACCCCTCCACTTT.

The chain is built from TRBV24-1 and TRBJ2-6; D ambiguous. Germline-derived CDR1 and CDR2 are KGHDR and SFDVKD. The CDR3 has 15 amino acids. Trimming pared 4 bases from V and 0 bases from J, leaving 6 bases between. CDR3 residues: CATSDLSSGANVLTF. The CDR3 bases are TGTGCCACCAGTGACCTCAGCTCTGGGGCCAACGTCCTGACTTTC.